One T cell receptor beta chain is described in this entry. Its antigen is still unknown. Primed by a sample-barcoded 5' primer and a J-beta primer mix, a second PCR proceeded for 7 to 11 cycles. From each sample, at least 2.5 million paired-end reads containing CDR3 were obtained. TCRdb ran MiXCR on the 5' RACE reads and lists one entry per CDR3 protein. This repertoire shows 1.2 million to 1.5 million distinct CDR3 sequences, 59% found once; its top ten account for roughly 6.3%. This entry is derived from a study of blood T cells in healthy people across ages. J gave up 1 base and V 10 bases, and 14 bases lay outside the gene matches. Germline values: CDR1 MGHDK, CDR2 SYGVNS. This CDR3 comprises 18 residues. Whole-study results and caveats: A roughly linear age-dependent decrease characterized TCR beta diversity per million T cells. The long-lived group displayed more naive CD4+ cells, plus higher diversity, than the aged donors did.

Donation came from healthy Caucasian individuals in Russia who were aged roughly 6 to 95. The receptor was isolated from a young man in good health. Sequencing was carried out using blood. The chain has TRBV25-1 and TRBJ2-3, with 13 bases that match TRBD2. For the CDR3, the DNA is TGTGCCACCGAGGGACTAGCGGGACCGTACCATGGCACAGATACGCAGTATTTT. It encodes CATEGLAGPYHGTDTQYF. Looking up the rest from reference TRBV25-1 and TRBJ2-3 gives the full variable domain: EADIYQTPRYLVIGTGKKITLECSQTMGHDKMYWYQQDPGMELHLIHYSYGVNSTEKGDLSSESTVSRIRTEHFPLTLESARPSHTSQYLCATEGLAGPYHGTDTQYFGPGTRLTVL.